These 7 T cell receptor beta chains were all obtained from the same sample, sequenced in a study of shared clonotypes between healthy human individuals. Positive CCR7 selection of CD45RO-negative cells yielded the naive CD8 cells, and terminally differentiated effector memory CD45RA+ cells were excluded. Sequencing was performed with immunoSEQ multiplex PCR; in TCRdb, only in-frame clones are kept and a portion is missing. The sample carries around 640,000 clones, around 96% recorded once. Sequencing used naive CD8+ T cells sorted from blood. The receptors here all came from a woman under 40 in good health.

This chain uses TRBV6-1 with TRBJ1-5; D unresolved. V gave up 2 bases and J gave up 2 bases, with 13 bases separating them. This CDR3 region has 16 residues. Germline V gene sequence: CDR1 MNHNS, CDR2 SASEGT. CDR3 sequence (DNA): TGTGCCAGCAGTGAATGGGGAAGGTTTGGCAATCAGCCCCAGCATTTT. Its protein is CASSEWGRFGNQPQHF.

The V gene is TRBV7-2, the J gene TRBJ2-3; 9 nucleotides agree with TRBD1. With 5 bases clipped from V and 1 base from J, the junction kept 4 bases outside the gene matches. In germline, CDR1 is SGHTA, CDR2 FQGNSA. The length of the CDR3 is 15 residues. CDR3 DNA: TGTGCCAGCAGCGCGGGGACAGGGCGCACAGATACGCAGTATTTT. Protein sequence: CASSAGTGRTDTQYF.

This clone was counted once. CDR3 sequence: CASPADEGTEAFF. In nucleotides, the CDR3 is TGTGCCAGCCCAGCGGACGAGGGCACTGAAGCTTTCTTT. The chain is built from TRBV11-2 and TRBJ1-1, with no clear D. This CDR3 spans 13 amino acids. V dropped 8 bases and J dropped 4 bases, with 14 bases sitting between them. Germline V CDR1 and CDR2: SGHAT, FQNNGV.

V usage is TRBV19 and J usage is TRBJ1-5; no definite D call. Germline loops: CDR1 LNHDA, CDR2 SQIVND (reference sequence). The CDR3 has 15 residues. V was pared by 2 bases and J by 7 bases, with 15 bases between. The CDR3 is CASSITTVQMQPQHF. CDR3 sequence (DNA): TGTGCCAGTAGTATAACGACCGTTCAGATGCAGCCCCAGCATTTT.

The V call is TRBV5-1, the J call TRBJ2-2; 11 positions agree with TRBD2. The CDR3 consists of 14 residues. Germline CDR1 is SGHRS and CDR2 is YFSETQ. After removal of 9 bases from V and 3 bases from J, the junction contained 4 bases not matched to a gene. CDR3 sequence (DNA): TGCGCCACCTCTAGCGGGAGGTACACCGGGGAGCTGTTTTTT. Its protein product is CATSSGRYTGELFF.

The rearrangement uses TRBV7-6 and TRBJ2-7; 10 positions match TRBD1. The CDR3 runs 11 residues. V gave up 11 bases and J gave up 5 bases; unmatched junction bases: 3. From germline, CDR1 is SGHVS and CDR2 FNYEAQ. The CDR3 loop is CAGDRGNEQYF. DNA for the CDR3: TGTGCCGGGGACAGGGGCAACGAGCAGTACTTC.

This clone was found once. This chain uses TRBV27 with TRBJ1-5, with D maybe TRBD1 (5 bases). Germline V gene data show CDR1 as MNHEY and CDR2 as SMNVEV (reference sequence). This CDR3 spans 15 amino acids. V lost 3 bases and J 3 bases, leaving 12 bases between the germline ends. The CDR3 here is CASSLGTGANQPQHF. The CDR3 bases are TGTGCCAGCAGTTTGGGCACAGGAGCCAATCAGCCCCAGCATTTT.